The 31 T cell receptor beta chains in this list originate from one sample, sequenced in a study of STAT3 mutations in large granular lymphocyte leukemia. Study conclusions and caveats: At least one immunodominant TCR beta clonotype appeared in every T-cell large granular lymphocyte leukemia patient.

Their specific antigens are unknown. Produced via immunoSEQ multiplex PCR; TCRdb's table is partial and in-frame only. This sample's clone table lists about 2,400 clones. Sequenced material: PBMCs. The receptors were gathered from a human donor with T large granular lymphocyte leukemia. The donor label of this sample is uncertain. Some clones in this sample may be carry-over from other donors' samples.

Comment on this clone: The CDR3 carries no conserved terminal phenylalanine or tryptophan, so it likely arises from a read error. Because the CDR3's place on the DNA is in doubt, the DNA is left out and the CDR3 is given as listed by TCRdb. The chain's CDR3 is CASCILPGKEK. J is TRBJ1-4 and V is TRBV19; the D call TRBD1 from the table was never checked on the DNA. Germline CDR1 reads LNHDA; CDR2 reads SQIVND (reference sequence). 11 amino acids form the CDR3, both terminal residues included.

Turning to this clone: No conserved phenylalanine or tryptophan is present at the end of the CDR3, so a read error is the likely explanation. The DNA is omitted, as the CDR3 cannot be located on it reliably, and the CDR3 follows TCRdb's listing. The gene calls are TRBV2 and TRBJ1-3. The V gene's germline CDR1 is SNHLY and CDR2 FYNNEI. The CDR3 comprises 9 residues, both ends counted. CDR3 sequence reads: CASSPSGNT.

Notes on this clone: Lacking the conserved final phenylalanine or tryptophan, this CDR3 likely reflects a read error. The limits of the CDR3 on the DNA are not certain, so only TCRdb's listed CDR3 is given. The rearrangement uses TRBV18 and TRBJ2-1; the DNA was not used to check the table's D call, TRBD1. Germline V gene lookup returns CDR1 KGHSH and CDR2 LQKENI. Counting both end residues, the CDR3 totals 11 amino acids. CDR3 sequence: CASSPAADLTM.

In the case of this clone: Since no conserved phenylalanine or tryptophan closes the CDR3, a read error is the likely cause. The DNA is left out, because the CDR3 cannot be placed on it with certainty; the CDR3 is given as TCRdb lists it. The chain links TRBV5-1 to TRBJ1-2. Germline V gene lookup returns CDR1 SGHRS and CDR2 YFSETQ. The CDR3 sequence runs 9 residues, both termini included. The CDR3 region is CASSYGSRG.

Of note for this clone: No conserved phenylalanine or tryptophan is present at the end of the CDR3, so a read error is the likely explanation. Because the CDR3's place on the DNA is in doubt, the DNA is left out and the CDR3 is given as listed by TCRdb. V is TRBV2 and J is TRBJ2-5; the DNA was not compared with TRBD2, the D call given in the table. The CDR3 is 14 residues long, counting both termini. Germline V gene data show CDR1 as SNHLY and CDR2 as FYNNEI. The CDR3 is CASTPGTSLLRQET.

Concerning this clone itself: The CDR3 carries no conserved terminal phenylalanine or tryptophan, so it likely arises from a read error. The DNA is left out, because the CDR3 cannot be placed on it with certainty; the CDR3 is given as TCRdb lists it. The chain recombines TRBV11-2 with TRBJ2-1; the table's D gene call, TRBD1, was not cross checked with the DNA. Germline V gene sequence: CDR1 SGHAT, CDR2 FQNNGV. A total of 9 residues make up the CDR3, ends included. CDR3 loop: CASSSAGYE.

Details on this clone: This is likely a read error, given that the CDR3 carries no conserved phenylalanine or tryptophan at its end. Because the CDR3's place on the DNA is in doubt, the DNA is left out and the CDR3 is given as listed by TCRdb. The chain has TRBV2 and TRBJ1-3. The CDR3 adds up to 10 amino acids, both ends counted. Germline CDR1 and CDR2: SNHLY and FYNNEI. This CDR3 reads CASSLRSGNT.

Note on this clone: The CDR3 carries no conserved terminal phenylalanine or tryptophan, so it likely arises from a read error. It is unclear where the CDR3 begins or ends on the DNA, so no DNA is shown, and the CDR3 is as TCRdb lists it. The gene calls are TRBV11-2 and TRBJ1-1; the D call of TRBD1 is as the table states it, not checked on the DNA. Per the germline V gene, CDR1 is SGHAT and CDR2 is FQNNGV. With termini counted, the CDR3 has 12 amino acids. The CDR3 protein is CASSLRTRTNTE.

As concerns this clone: The final CDR3 position lacks the conserved phenylalanine or tryptophan, pointing to a likely read error. No DNA is shown, since the ends of the CDR3 on it are uncertain; the CDR3 is the one TCRdb lists. V gene TRBV6-1 combines with J gene TRBJ2-5; the table's D call, TRBD1, has no DNA check behind it. The germline V gene has CDR1 MNHNS and CDR2 SASEGT. The CDR3 region is 13 residues in length, termini included. Here the CDR3 reads CASSAYRGHYQET.

In regard to this clone: This likely comes from a read error, as the CDR3 has no conserved phenylalanine or tryptophan at its end. The DNA is omitted, as the CDR3 cannot be located on it reliably, and the CDR3 follows TCRdb's listing. CDR3 residues: CASSLLGRSRGET. This chain joins TRBV7-7 and TRBJ2-5; the table's D call of TRBD1 was not tested on the DNA. Looked up from germline, CDR1 is SSHAT and CDR2 is FNYEAQ (reference sequence). The CDR3 is made up of 13 amino acids, end residues included.

As to this clone: It is likely a read error, because the conserved phenylalanine at the end of the CDR3 is missing. The DNA is left out, because the CDR3 cannot be placed on it with certainty; the CDR3 is given as TCRdb lists it. The chain carries TRBV5-1 and TRBJ2-3; the DNA was not compared with TRBD2, the D call given in the table. The V gene's germline CDR1 is SGHRS and CDR2 YFSETQ. Including both end residues, the CDR3 is 11 amino acids long. The CDR3 here is CASSIGVWGDT.

As to this clone: A read error is likely, as this CDR3 ends without the conserved phenylalanine or tryptophan. No DNA is shown, since the ends of the CDR3 on it are uncertain; the CDR3 is the one TCRdb lists. The chain carries TRBV10-1 and TRBJ2-1; TRBD2, the table's D call, was not compared with the DNA. The germline CDR1 and CDR2 sequences are WNHNN and SYGVQD (reference sequence). The CDR3 sequence runs 11 residues, both termini included. The CDR3 spells CASSPTKSYNE.

A note on this clone: This CDR3 is missing its conserved last phenylalanine or tryptophan, likely due to a read error. No DNA is shown, since the ends of the CDR3 on it are uncertain; the CDR3 is the one TCRdb lists. CDR3: CASSPDRNTGE. The gene calls are TRBV7-7 and TRBJ2-2; the listed D gene, TRBD1, was not tested against the DNA. Looked up from germline, CDR1 is SSHAT and CDR2 is FNYEAQ (reference sequence). 11 amino acids form the CDR3, both terminal residues included.

Concerning this clone itself: No conserved phenylalanine or tryptophan is present at the end of the CDR3, so a read error is the likely explanation. It is unclear where the CDR3 begins or ends on the DNA, so no DNA is shown, and the CDR3 is as TCRdb lists it. The chain employs TRBV19 and TRBJ2-2; TRBD2, as called in the table, went unchecked against the DNA. Germline V gene data show CDR1 as LNHDA and CDR2 as SQIVND (reference sequence). The CDR3 numbers 16 amino acids, ends counted. CDR3 protein: CATAHGLAGGLQNTGE.

As regards this clone: The CDR3 end shows no conserved phenylalanine or tryptophan, and so a read error is likely. The limits of the CDR3 on the DNA are not certain, so only TCRdb's listed CDR3 is given. The chain joins TRBV20-1 to TRBJ2-4; the listed D gene, TRBD1, was not tested against the DNA. Germline assignment: CDR1 DFQATT and CDR2 SNEGSKA (reference sequence). The CDR3 is 11 residues long, counting both termini. The CDR3 sequence: CSASGGLGKNI.

Comment on this clone: This CDR3 is missing its conserved last phenylalanine or tryptophan, likely due to a read error. The limits of the CDR3 on the DNA are not certain, so only TCRdb's listed CDR3 is given. CDR3 amino acids: CASSLAVAGEYNE. This chain joins TRBV7-6 and TRBJ2-1; TRBD2 reflects the table's D call only, with no check against the DNA. Germline V gene data show CDR1 as SGHVS and CDR2 as FNYEAQ. 13 amino acids form the CDR3, both terminal residues included.

With respect to this clone: It is likely a read error, because the conserved phenylalanine at the end of the CDR3 is missing. Because the CDR3's place on the DNA is in doubt, the DNA is left out and the CDR3 is given as listed by TCRdb. The rearrangement joins TRBV19 to TRBJ1-4. The CDR3 is made up of 13 amino acids, end residues included. The V gene's germline CDR1 is LNHDA and CDR2 SQIVND (reference sequence). The CDR3 spells CASSIVRGTTNEK.

Frequency places this clone as medium-sized. This is likely a read error, given that the CDR3 carries no conserved phenylalanine or tryptophan at its end. Because the CDR3's place on the DNA is in doubt, the DNA is left out and the CDR3 is given as listed by TCRdb. The chain employs TRBV9 and TRBJ1-6; the listed D gene, TRBD1, was not tested against the DNA. CDR1 SGDLS and CDR2 YYNGEE come from the germline V gene. The length of the CDR3 is 12 amino acids, counting both ends. This CDR3 reads CASSVSGTPSSP.

Details on this clone: This is likely a read error, given that the CDR3 carries no conserved phenylalanine or tryptophan at its end. The limits of the CDR3 on the DNA are not certain, so only TCRdb's listed CDR3 is given. The CDR3 is CASSPGLTGNSP. J is TRBJ1-6 and V is TRBV18. The germline V gene has CDR1 KGHSH and CDR2 LQKENI. Termini included, the CDR3 measures 12 amino acids.

For this clone: Without the conserved terminal phenylalanine or tryptophan, this CDR3 likely stems from a read error. The limits of the CDR3 on the DNA are not certain, so only TCRdb's listed CDR3 is given. The chain recombines TRBV5-1 with TRBJ2-3; the DNA was not compared with TRBD1, the D call given in the table. CDR1 and CDR2 from the germline V gene are SGHRS and YFSETQ. With termini counted, the CDR3 has 13 amino acids. CDR3 region: CASSRGAAGTIDT.

In regard to this clone: This CDR3 is missing its conserved last phenylalanine or tryptophan, likely due to a read error. The limits of the CDR3 on the DNA are not certain, so only TCRdb's listed CDR3 is given. This chain joins TRBV2 and TRBJ2-2; TRBD2 reflects the table's D call only, with no check against the DNA. The CDR3 spans 12 amino acids, including both terminal residues. Germline V gene data show CDR1 as SNHLY and CDR2 as FYNNEI. The CDR3 region is CASSELAGGLGE.

As for this clone: The conserved phenylalanine or tryptophan normally closing the CDR3 is absent here, so this likely arose from a read error. No DNA is shown, since the ends of the CDR3 on it are uncertain; the CDR3 is the one TCRdb lists. The CDR3 reads CASSFGSGTDT. The chain employs TRBV11-2 and TRBJ2-3; TRBD1 is taken as the D call from the table, unchecked against the DNA. The CDR3 comprises 11 residues, both ends counted. From germline, CDR1 is SGHAT and CDR2 FQNNGV.

With respect to this clone: Without the conserved terminal phenylalanine or tryptophan, this CDR3 likely stems from a read error. The limits of the CDR3 on the DNA are not certain, so only TCRdb's listed CDR3 is given. CDR3 amino acids: CASSTGTSET. The chain recombines TRBV5-6 with TRBJ2-5; TRBD2 is the table's D call, not checked against the DNA. The CDR3 totals 10 residues, both ends included. Germline V gene lookup returns CDR1 SGHDT and CDR2 YYEEEE.

A note on this clone: This CDR3 fails to terminate in the conserved phenylalanine or tryptophan, so it likely reflects a read error. No DNA is shown, since the ends of the CDR3 on it are uncertain; the CDR3 is the one TCRdb lists. The rearrangement uses TRBV2 and TRBJ2-1; the table's D call of TRBD2 was not tested on the DNA. In germline, CDR1 is SNHLY, CDR2 FYNNEI. Counting both end residues, the CDR3 totals 13 amino acids. The CDR3: CASSVVGGPFDNE.

A remark on this clone: Lacking the conserved final phenylalanine or tryptophan, this CDR3 likely reflects a read error. The limits of the CDR3 on the DNA are not certain, so only TCRdb's listed CDR3 is given. V gene TRBV29-1 combines with J gene TRBJ1-4. The CDR3 length is 12 residues, termini included. The germline CDR1 and CDR2 sequences are SQVTM and ANQGSEA. The CDR3 spells CSVAPSDRPTGK.

In the case of this clone: The conserved final phenylalanine or tryptophan is absent from the CDR3, which likely points to a read error. The limits of the CDR3 on the DNA are not certain, so only TCRdb's listed CDR3 is given. V usage is TRBV19 and J usage is TRBJ2-7; the D call in the table, TRBD1, was not verified against the DNA. Germline-derived CDR1 and CDR2 are LNHDA and SQIVND (reference sequence). The CDR3 length is 11 residues, termini included. The CDR3 is CASRKTRPPYE.

Notes on this clone: The conserved phenylalanine or tryptophan is not found at the CDR3 terminus, so this likely reflects a read error. Because the CDR3's place on the DNA is in doubt, the DNA is left out and the CDR3 is given as listed by TCRdb. The rearrangement joins TRBV7-2 to TRBJ2-2; no DNA check was done on the table's D call, TRBD1. The CDR3 contains 12 residues when both ends are counted. The germline V gene encodes CDR1 SGHTA and CDR2 FQGNSA. The CDR3 reads CASSFGQGRTGE.

Points on this clone: The CDR3 ends on some other residue instead of the conserved phenylalanine or tryptophan, so this is likely a read error. It is unclear where the CDR3 begins or ends on the DNA, so no DNA is shown, and the CDR3 is as TCRdb lists it. V gene TRBV5-1 combines with J gene TRBJ1-1; TRBD1, the table's D call, lacks a check against the DNA. The length of the CDR3 is 12 amino acids, counting both ends. Looked up from germline, CDR1 is SGHRS and CDR2 is YFSETQ. CDR3 residues: CASSSAGQMNTE.

In the case of this clone: Since the CDR3 does not end with the conserved phenylalanine or tryptophan, this likely comes from a read error. The DNA is omitted, as the CDR3 cannot be located on it reliably, and the CDR3 follows TCRdb's listing. The gene calls are TRBV5-1 and TRBJ2-1; no DNA check was done on the table's D call, TRBD1. Germline-derived CDR1 and CDR2 are SGHRS and YFSETQ. The CDR3 spans 11 amino acids, including both terminal residues. This CDR3 is CASSLSSSYNE.

Of note for this clone: The CDR3 ends on some other residue instead of the conserved phenylalanine or tryptophan, so this is likely a read error. The limits of the CDR3 on the DNA are not certain, so only TCRdb's listed CDR3 is given. The rearrangement uses TRBV19 and TRBJ1-4; whether TRBD1, the table's D call, matches the DNA was not checked. The CDR3 spans 10 residues, counting both ends. The germline V gene encodes CDR1 LNHDA and CDR2 SQIVND (reference sequence). CDR3 loop: CASGGAILEK.

About this clone itself: The conserved closing phenylalanine or tryptophan is absent in this CDR3, likely reflecting a read error. The DNA is left out, because the CDR3 cannot be placed on it with certainty; the CDR3 is given as TCRdb lists it. This sequence joins TRBV30 and TRBJ1-1; the table assigns TRBD1, which was not confirmed against the DNA. The CDR3 extends over 9 residues, inclusive of both ends. Germline V gene lookup returns CDR1 GTSNPN and CDR2 SVGIG (reference sequence). CDR3 sequence reads: CAWSLGRTE.